The 3 T cell receptor beta chains below all came from one sample that was sequenced in a study of blood T cell repertoires in COVID-19. The protocol was immunoSEQ multiplex PCR, while the TCRdb copy is restricted to in-frame clones and leaves out a portion. Among 98,000 or so clones, roughly 80% were seen once, and the ten largest hold 3% to 4%. Sample: peripheral blood. All receptors come from a woman older than 75 with active or convalescent COVID-19.

The genes are TRBV10-3 and TRBJ2-1; no definite D call. The V end lost 3 bases, the J end lost 0 bases, and 9 bases lay between the germline ends. The CDR3 is made up of 15 amino acids. Per the germline V gene, CDR1 is ENHRY and CDR2 is SYGVKD. The CDR3 reads CAISDERSSYNEQFF. The CDR3 region has the DNA TGTGCCATCAGTGACGAGCGTAGCTCCTACAATGAGCAGTTCTTC.

The chain has TRBV7-8 and TRBJ2-7, with D possibly TRBD1 on 5 matching bases. Germline assignment: CDR1 SGHVS and CDR2 FQNEAQ. The CDR3 loop spans 14 amino acids. Trimming took off 3 bases at V and 6 bases at J, with 15 bases between the two ends. The CDR3 protein is CASSFRQGSGEQYF. The CDR3 coding sequence is TGTGCCAGCAGCTTCCGTCAGGGTTCAGGCGAGCAGTACTTC.

The DNA of the CDR3 is TGTGCCAGCAGAGCGGGGACAGGGGATCTTTATGGCTACACCTTC. This gives the protein CASRAGTGDLYGYTF. The rearrangement uses TRBV9 and TRBJ1-2, with 10 bases lining up with TRBD1. The CDR3 runs to 15 residues. Germline values: CDR1 SGDLS, CDR2 YYNGEE. V was clipped by 5 bases and J by 5 bases; unmatched bases: 9.